One sample yielded the 11 T cell receptor beta chains listed below, sequenced in a study of T-cell memory formation after mild COVID-19 (dated by TCRdb to the early 2020s). The library was obtained by 5' RACE. The instrument was an Illumina NovaSeq 6000. TCRdb reprocessed the public reads (quality trimming at Q25 with fastp, clone calling with MiXCR) and kept in-frame beta chains. Each record represents a unique CDR3 protein, reported with the most common genes and DNA among its rows. Present in this sample are 350,000 or so distinct CDR3 sequences, 20% to 25% of which were seen just once. Around 20% of the sample is taken by the ten largest. The sequenced sample was PBMCs or a T cell subset sorted from them (not recorded which). Receptor source: a young man who had mild COVID-19 (a few samples of this study predate the infection). The sample titles of this study are shuffled in the database, so cell type and time point are left out; the donor was told from shared clones.

This clonotype has just a few counts. This chain links TRBV19 with TRBJ2-7; 7 positions match TRBD2. Looked up from germline, CDR1 is LNHDA and CDR2 is SQIVND (reference sequence). The CDR3 consists of 15 residues. The V segment lost 3 bases and the J segment 0 bases; nucleotides outside the gene matches: 5. The CDR3 DNA follows: TGTGCCAGTAGTATCGGCGGGGGTAGCTCCTACGAGCAGTACTTC. Translating it yields CASSIGGGSSYEQYF.

This clonotype was seen only once. The rearrangement joins TRBV27 to TRBJ2-7; 7 bases match TRBD2. CDR1 and CDR2 from the germline V gene are MNHEY and SMNVEV (reference sequence). The CDR3 spans 14 residues. V gave up 6 bases and J gave up 4 bases; unmatched junction bases: 9. The CDR3 sequence: CASSPGRGRYEQYV. Written as DNA, the CDR3 is TGTGCCAGCAGCCCCGGACGCGGGAGATACGAGCAGTACGTC.

This clonotype was seen a few times. The V gene is TRBV5-1, the J gene TRBJ2-3, with 9 bases lining up with TRBD1. The germline V gene has CDR1 SGHRS and CDR2 YFSETQ. This CDR3 is 14 amino acids long. V lost 7 bases, J lost 4 bases, and 7 bases stayed unmatched. This CDR3 reads CASAGTGSADTQYF. CDR3 coding DNA: TGCGCCAGCGCCGGGACAGGGTCGGCAGATACGCAGTATTTT.

The sample holds a few counts of this clonotype. The chain has TRBV27 and TRBJ1-2, with a possible D match to TRBD1 (6 bases). Germline V gene sequence: CDR1 MNHEY, CDR2 SMNVEV (reference sequence). The CDR3 contains 15 residues. Trimming shortened V by 2 bases and J by 6 bases, and 16 bases separated the two germline ends. The CDR3 nucleotides are TGTGCCAGCAGTTTAATGGGTTTAGGGGGTCATGGCTACACCTTC. This encodes CASSLMGLGGHGYTF.

The CDR3 region has the DNA TGTGCCACCAGTTTGGACAGGGTTGGAGACACCGGGGAGCTGTTTTTT. Residues: CATSLDRVGDTGELFF. This chain joins TRBV24-1 and TRBJ2-2, with 8 bases matching TRBD1. The CDR3 consists of 16 residues. Germline CDR1 KGHDR, CDR2 SFDVKD. Losses at the gene ends were 6 bases for V and 3 bases for J; bases not matched to a gene: 8.

V is TRBV6-6 and J is TRBJ2-2; a possible D gene is TRBD1 (6 bases). This CDR3 comprises 15 residues. Germline V CDR1 and CDR2: MNHNY, SVGAGI (reference sequence). Trimming stripped 8 bases from V and 10 bases from J, with 23 bases between. CDR3 nucleotides: TGTGCCAGCGAACGGGCTGGGGGCGCCGAAGTGGAGCTGTTTTTT. It specifies CASERAGGAEVELFF.

The V gene is TRBV23-1, the J gene TRBJ2-5; D may be TRBD1 (7 bases). TRBV23-1 is labeled an ORF, and its function is uncertain. Deletions cut 6 bases from V and 0 bases from J, with 23 bases between. This CDR3 region has 18 residues. The CDR3 region has the DNA TGCGCCAGCAGCCCCGAGAGACAGGGAGGCCCCTACCAAGAGACCCAGTACTTC. Residues: CASSPERQGGPYQETQYF.

This sequence joins TRBV9 and TRBJ1-2, with TRBD1 identical over 7 bases. Trimming cost V 5 bases and J 3 bases; bases outside gene matches: 10. Germline assignment: CDR1 SGDLS and CDR2 YYNGEE. The CDR3 extends over 15 amino acids. The CDR3 is CASRLGQNDYYGYTF. Written as DNA, the CDR3 is TGTGCCAGCAGACTGGGACAGAACGATTACTATGGCTACACCTTC.

This chain connects TRBV15 to TRBJ1-5; D uncertain. The CDR3 loop spans 15 amino acids. CDR1 LNHNV and CDR2 YYDKDF come from the germline V gene (reference sequence). Trimming shortened V by 0 bases and J by 6 bases, and 12 bases separated the two germline ends. The DNA for the CDR3 is TGTGCCACCAGCAGAGACCGAGGGTCAGGTCAGCCCCAGCATTTT. This translates into CATSRDRGSGQPQHF. Combining the CDR3 with reference TRBV15 and TRBJ1-5 gives the whole variable domain DAMVIQNPRYQVTQFGKPVTLSCSQTLNHNVMYWYQQKSSQAPKLLFHYYDKDFNNEADTPDNFQSRRPNTSFCFLDIRSPGLGDTAMYLCATSRDRGSGQPQHFGDGTRLSIL.

This clonotype was counted between two and nine times. The chain couples TRBV5-5 to TRBJ2-1; 8 positions match TRBD2. Trimming at V came to 2 bases and at J to 3 bases, leaving 7 bases not matched to a gene. The CDR3 runs to 16 residues. Germline values: CDR1 SGHKS, CDR2 YYEKEE (reference sequence). The CDR3 region has the DNA TGTGCCAGCAGCTTACTGAGACTAGCGTACTACAATGAGCAGTTCTTC. This codes for CASSLLRLAYYNEQFF. The complete variable domain, with remaining parts taken from reference TRBV5-5 and TRBJ2-1, reads DAGVTQSPTHLIKTRGQQVTLRCSPISGHKSVSWYQQVLGQGPQFIFQYYEKEERGRGNFPDRFSARQFPNYSSELNVNALLLGDSALYLCASSLLRLAYYNEQFFGPGTRLTVL.

The sample holds a few counts of this clonotype. The DNA of the CDR3 is TGTGCCAGCAGCCAACAGGGAGCCTACAATGAGCAGTTCTTC. Residues: CASSQQGAYNEQFF. V usage is TRBV6-4 and J usage is TRBJ2-1; weak D call: TRBD1 (6 bases). Germline CDR1 and CDR2: MRHNA and SNTAGT. CDR3 length: 14 residues. V lost 6 bases and J lost 2, with 11 bases in between.